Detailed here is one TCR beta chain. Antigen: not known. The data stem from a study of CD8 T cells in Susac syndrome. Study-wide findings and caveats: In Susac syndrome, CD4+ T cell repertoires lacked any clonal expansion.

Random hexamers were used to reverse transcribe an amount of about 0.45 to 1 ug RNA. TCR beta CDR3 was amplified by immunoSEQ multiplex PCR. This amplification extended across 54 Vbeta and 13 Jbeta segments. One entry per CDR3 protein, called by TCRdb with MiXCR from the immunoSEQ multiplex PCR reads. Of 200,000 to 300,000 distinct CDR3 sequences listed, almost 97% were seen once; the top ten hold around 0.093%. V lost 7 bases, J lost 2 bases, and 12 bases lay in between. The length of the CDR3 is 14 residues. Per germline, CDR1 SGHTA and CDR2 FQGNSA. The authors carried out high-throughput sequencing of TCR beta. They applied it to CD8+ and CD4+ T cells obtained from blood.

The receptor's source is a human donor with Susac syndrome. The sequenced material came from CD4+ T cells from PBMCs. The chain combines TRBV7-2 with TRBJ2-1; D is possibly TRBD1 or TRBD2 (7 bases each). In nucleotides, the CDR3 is TGTGCCAGCACCCAGGGGGGGGCCTACAATGAGCAGTTCTTC. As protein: CASTQGGAYNEQFF.